The 22 T cell receptor beta chains reported below all come from one sample, sequenced in a study of blood T cells in healthy people across ages. The use of a sample-barcoded 5' primer and a J-beta primer mix characterized a second PCR of roughly 6 to 12 cycles. TCRdb re-called the 5' RACE reads through MiXCR, storing one row per CDR3 protein. This table holds around 800,000 distinct CDR3 sequences, around half found once. The source material was blood. Receptors were obtained from a man of 80 years or more in good health.

The chain joins TRBV29-1 to TRBJ1-5; the match to TRBD1 covers 8 bases. CDR3 length equals 12 residues. With 4 bases clipped from V and 7 bases from J, the junction kept 3 bases outside the gene matches. Germline V lookup: CDR1 SQVTM, CDR2 ANQGSEA. CDR3 bases: TGCAGCGTTGCAACAGGGGGGCAGCCCCAGCATTTT. Protein sequence: CSVATGGQPQHF.

The chain employs TRBV9 and TRBJ2-1, with no clear D. The V end lost 0 bases, the J end lost 1 base, and 8 bases lay between the germline ends. CDR3 length: 15 residues. Germline V CDR1 and CDR2: SGDLS, YYNGEE. CDR3 nucleotide sequence: TGTGCCAGCAGCGTAGGCGTTACGTCCTACAATGAGCAGTTCTTC. Translated, it gives CASSVGVTSYNEQFF.

This chain links TRBV20-1 with TRBJ1-2, with unresolved D. CDR1 and CDR2 (germline): DFQATT, SNEGSKA (reference sequence). The CDR3 loop spans 14 amino acids. V was cut by 5 bases and J by 2 bases, with 15 bases left in between. The CDR3 DNA reads as TGCAGTGCTCCGGTAGGCCGGTTCAACTATGGCTACACCTTC. Residues: CSAPVGRFNYGYTF.

This clonotype was found many times. The chain recombines TRBV5-8 with TRBJ2-7; D may be TRBD2 (6 bases). The CDR3 length is 15 residues. The V gene's germline CDR1 is SGHTS and CDR2 YDEGEE. With 2 bases removed from V and 0 bases from J, the gap between germline ends came to 12 bases. CDR3 amino acids: CASSFRDGSSYEQYF. The CDR3 DNA reads TGTGCCAGCAGCTTCCGGGACGGGAGCTCCTACGAGCAGTACTTC.

The chain uses TRBV6-1 and TRBJ2-7; 10 nucleotides line up with TRBD1. V was clipped by 6 bases and J by 2 bases; unmatched bases: 4. The CDR3 runs to 14 residues. The germline gives CDR1 MNHNS, CDR2 SASEGT. CDR3: CASRPGTGAYEQYF. The DNA for the CDR3 is TGTGCCAGCAGACCCGGGACAGGGGCCTACGAGCAGTACTTC.

This clonotype was recorded many times. V and J are TRBV5-6 and TRBJ2-3; D gene unclear. The V and J ends lost 5 bases and 2 bases respectively, with 9 bases between them. CDR1 is SGHDT and CDR2 is YYEEEE in the germline V gene. CDR3 length: 13 residues. The DNA for the CDR3 is TGTGCCAGCAGGCTACCTGTCACAGATACGCAGTATTTT. This codes for CASRLPVTDTQYF.

The genes are TRBV27 and TRBJ1-6; 8 nucleotides match TRBD1. Germline V CDR1 and CDR2: MNHEY, SMNVEV (reference sequence). With V trimmed by 6 bases and J by 9 bases, 7 bases remained unmatched. This CDR3 contains 14 residues. CDR3 nucleotide sequence: TGTGCCAGCAGACCGGACAGGGCTAGTTCACCCCTCCACTTT. Translated: CASRPDRASSPLHF.

This clonotype was observed at least ten times. CDR3 coding DNA: TGTGCCAGCAGTACTTCCGGGGGACATAATTCACCCCTCCACTTT. Amino acids: CASSTSGGHNSPLHF. The V gene is TRBV6-6, the J gene TRBJ1-6, with D perhaps TRBD1 (5 bases). Germline CDR1 reads MNHNY; CDR2 reads SVGAGI (reference sequence). Trimming left V 5 bases short and J 5 bases short, with 13 bases between. There are 15 residues in the CDR3.

The chain links TRBV7-2 to TRBJ1-5; D is uncertain. The ends were cut back, 6 bases at V and 9 bases at J, with 18 bases in the middle. Per germline, CDR1 SGHTA and CDR2 FQGNSA. The length of the CDR3 is 14 residues. CDR3 in DNA: TGTGCCAGCAGAGAGCGTGAACTCGGGTGGCCCCAGCATTTT. Amino acid sequence: CASRERELGWPQHF.

Notes on this clonotype: Being one base from a much bigger clone, this may be a read error. V is TRBV12-3 or TRBV12-4 and J is TRBJ2-1, with 11 bases identical to TRBD2. Matching the DNA end better, TRBJ2-7 makes the J call doubtful. This CDR3 has 17 amino acids. CDR3: CASSLVSGRVPYNEQYF. The DNA of the CDR3 is TGTGCCAGCAGTTTGGTTAGCGGGAGGGTTCCCTACAATGAGCAGTACTTC.

This clonotype was seen a handful of times. The V gene is TRBV5-5, the J gene TRBJ2-7; a weak D match, TRBD2 (5 bases). Trimming stripped 6 bases from V and 4 bases from J, with 26 bases between. This CDR3 spans 17 amino acids. Germline V lookup: CDR1 SGHKS, CDR2 YYEKEE (reference sequence). CDR3 sequence reads: CASTPRSPGITEYEQYF. For the CDR3, the DNA is TGTGCCAGCACCCCCCGATCCCCCGGGATTACCGAATACGAGCAGTACTTC.

The J gene is TRBJ2-1, the V gene TRBV20-1, with a possible D match to TRBD2 (6 bases). Germline V CDR1 and CDR2: DFQATT, SNEGSKA (reference sequence). This CDR3 spans 16 amino acids. Trimming removed 0 bases from V and 4 bases from J, with 16 bases in between. Here the CDR3 reads CSAREQTGGIYNEQFF. The CDR3 DNA is TGCAGTGCTAGAGAGCAGACTGGCGGGATTTACAATGAGCAGTTCTTC.

This clonotype came up a few times. This rearrangement joins TRBV20-1 to TRBJ1-5; 9 bases agree with TRBD1. The length of the CDR3 is 15 residues. J gave up 7 bases and V 6 bases, and 13 bases lay outside the gene matches. Per the germline V gene, CDR1 is DFQATT and CDR2 is SNEGSKA (reference sequence). For the CDR3, the DNA is TGCAGTGCCACCCCGGGACAGGGAAAAGGACAGCCCCAGCATTTT. The encoded protein is CSATPGQGKGQPQHF.

This clonotype was picked up a small number of times. The gene calls are TRBV28 and TRBJ2-1; 8 bases are a match to TRBD1. The V segment lost 8 bases and the J segment 5 bases; nucleotides outside the gene matches: 14. Germline CDR1 reads MDHEN; CDR2 reads SYDVKM. There are 16 residues in the CDR3. CDR3 sequence (DNA): TGTGCCAGCGAAAACGTCCGACAGGGGAAGGACAATGAGCAGTTCTTC. Translated, it gives CASENVRQGKDNEQFF.

At least ten counts were recorded for this clonotype. This chain uses TRBV6-5 with TRBJ2-3; D assignment may be TRBD1 or TRBD2 (5 bases each). The CDR3 is made up of 14 amino acids. V was shortened by 5 bases and J by 4 bases, with 13 bases between the two germline ends. In germline, CDR1 is MNHEY, CDR2 SVGAGI. In nucleotides, the CDR3 is TGTGCCAGCAGTAATTTGGGGGAGTCAGATACGCAGTATTTT. It codes for CASSNLGESDTQYF.

In its sample, this clonotype was seen many times. J is TRBJ1-6 and V is TRBV5-1, with 7 positions matching TRBD1. J was trimmed by 7 bases and V by 2 bases; bases with no gene match: 6. Germline V gene sequence: CDR1 SGHRS, CDR2 YFSETQ. The CDR3 is made up of 15 amino acids. CDR3 in DNA: TGCGCCAGCAGCTTCCAAGGGGGCGAAAATTCACCCCTCCACTTT. Protein: CASSFQGGENSPLHF.

This clonotype appeared a few times. It may be a read error: a sequence one base away is much more abundant. The genes are TRBV20-1 and TRBJ2-1; possible D gene TRBD2, 6 bases. The CDR3 is made up of 12 amino acids. Deletions cut 5 bases from V and 10 bases from J, with 15 bases between. Per the germline V gene, CDR1 is DFQATT and CDR2 is SNEGSKA (reference sequence). For the CDR3, the DNA is TGCAGTGCTTCCCGGGACTCCAAGGAGCAGTTCTTC. Its protein product is CSASRDSKEQFF.

A word on this clonotype: The germline gene is not matched at one end of the junction; a read error may be the cause. V and J are TRBV5-6 and TRBJ2-4; 8 positions match TRBD1. The DNA end is more similar to TRBJ2-5, so the J call may be wrong. The CDR3 spans 16 residues. Germline CDR1 is SGHDT and CDR2 is YYEEEE. This CDR3 reads CASSLDRERVGETQYF. CDR3 DNA: TGTGCCAGCAGTTTGGACAGGGAGCGCGTAGGAGAGACCCAGTACTTC.

This clonotype appeared a single time. The V gene is TRBV15, the J gene TRBJ2-1, with D perhaps matching TRBD1 (6 bases). Deletions cut 0 bases from V and 10 bases from J, with 13 bases between. The CDR3 extends over 14 amino acids. Germline values: CDR1 LNHNV, CDR2 YYDKDF (reference sequence). In DNA, the CDR3 is TGTGCCACCAGCAGAGATCCCCAGGACAGCGAGCAGTTCTTC. This gives the protein CATSRDPQDSEQFF.

This chain links TRBV27 with TRBJ2-1, with TRBD2 matching over 11 bases. Germline CDR1 reads MNHEY; CDR2 reads SMNVEV (reference sequence). The CDR3 loop spans 14 amino acids. V lost 5 bases and J lost 8; bases outside the gene matches: 5. DNA of the CDR3: TGTGCCAGCAGTCCTAGCGGGAGGTCCGATGAGCAGTTCTTC. This translates into CASSPSGRSDEQFF.

This clonotype was picked up many times. CDR3 region: CASSPEGEQFF. Written as DNA, the CDR3 is TGTGCCAGCAGCCCGGAAGGAGAGCAGTTCTTC. The chain is built from TRBV7-9 and TRBJ2-1, with D unresolved. This CDR3 contains 11 residues. V dropped 5 bases and J dropped 10 bases, with 9 bases sitting between them. Germline lookup yields CDR1 SEHNR and CDR2 FQNEAQ (reference sequence). The whole variable domain, filled in from reference TRBV7-9 and TRBJ2-1, reads DTGVSQNPRHKITKRGQNVTFRCDPISEHNRLYWYRQTLGQGPEFLTYFQNEAQLEKSRLLSDRFSAERPKGSFSTLEIQRTEQGDSAMYLCASSPEGEQFFGPGTRLTVL.

The J gene is TRBJ2-7, the V gene TRBV10-3, with 7 bases that match TRBD1. CDR1 ENHRY and CDR2 SYGVKD come from the germline V gene. After removal of 3 bases from V and 2 bases from J, the junction contained 4 bases not matched to a gene. The CDR3 loop spans 14 amino acids. CDR3 bases: TGTGCCATCAGTGAAGACAGGGACGCCTACGAGCAGTACTTC. Residues: CAISEDRDAYEQYF.